The text below deals with one T cell receptor (beta chain). Its target is not known. Researchers set a sequencing depth target of 1 in 200,000 to 1 in 1 million T cells. Using immunoSEQ multiplex PCR, the repertoire was profiled, and TCRdb retains in-frame clones only, with some absent. The repertoire holds over 130,000 clones, with around 80% as singletons. The record originates from a study of cytotoxic CD8 clonotypes in ibrutinib-treated CLL. Study observations and caveats: Researchers report that baseline clonality outpaced age-matched healthy donors and tracked circulating CD8+ T-cell counts. On treatment, the uncommon public clonotypes contracted or remained stable.

The CDR3 is 14 amino acids. Germline values: CDR1 MNHEY, CDR2 SMNVEV (reference sequence). V dropped 6 bases and J dropped 1 base, with 12 bases sitting between them. V gene TRBV27 combines with J gene TRBJ1-1; D is ambiguous. The specimen was PBMCs, collected after 36 months of ibrutinib treatment. The source of this sequence is a human donor with chronic lymphocytic leukemia. Here the CDR3 reads CASSDLGRNTEAFF. The CDR3 region has the DNA TGTGCCAGCAGCGACCTTGGCAGGAACACTGAAGCTTTCTTT.